Listed here are 30 T cell receptor beta chains from one sample, sequenced in a study of post-analysis software for immune sequencing data. General study results and limits: A handful of TRBV segments appeared more often in patients than in controls, and TRBV5-6, TRBV5-1 and TRBV20-1 were among these.

Unique molecular identifiers featured in each of the TCR beta cDNA libraries. TCRdb passed the PCR reads through MiXCR, listing each CDR3 protein once. The sample carries 820,000 or so distinct CDR3 sequences, approximately 50% recorded once. These receptors have no identified antigens. The sequenced sample was blood. The receptor source for this set is a girl aged 5 to 17 with multiple sclerosis.

The chain has TRBV7-2 and TRBJ2-3; D is possibly TRBD1 (6 bases). There are 14 residues in the CDR3. Germline V CDR1 and CDR2: SGHTA, FQGNSA. Trimming took off 5 bases at V and 2 bases at J, with 11 bases between the two ends. In DNA, the CDR3 is TGTGCCAGCAGCGACAGGCCTATCACAGATACGCAGTATTTT. Protein product: CASSDRPITDTQYF.

The CDR3 DNA sequence: TGTGCCAGCAGCCCAGGAGTGTTCACAGATACGCAGTATTTT. Translated: CASSPGVFTDTQYF. This chain links TRBV9 with TRBJ2-3; D remains unclear. Germline CDR1 SGDLS, CDR2 YYNGEE. The CDR3 loop spans 14 amino acids. Trimming took 4 bases from V and 2 from J, leaving 11 bases between them.

The V gene is TRBV7-8, the J gene TRBJ1-5; maybe TRBD1 (5 bases). The CDR3 is 15 amino acids. Looked up from germline, CDR1 is SGHVS and CDR2 is FQNEAQ. The ends were cut back, 3 bases at V and 2 bases at J, with 11 bases in the middle. The CDR3 protein is CASSFQGSGNQPQHF. The CDR3 coding sequence is TGTGCCAGCAGCTTTCAGGGATCCGGCAATCAGCCCCAGCATTTT. Complete variable domain (other parts from reference TRBV7-8 and TRBJ1-5): GAGVSQSPRYKVAKRGQDVALRCDPISGHVSLFWYQQALGQGPEFLTYFQNEAQLDKSGLPSDRFFAERPEGSVSTLKIQRTQQEDSAVYLCASSFQGSGNQPQHFGDGTRLSIL.

The gene calls are TRBV6-1 and TRBJ2-4; 8 bases match TRBD1. The end of the DNA fits TRBJ2-7 better, so the J call may be wrong. In germline, CDR1 is MNHNS, CDR2 SASEGT. The CDR3 has 14 amino acids. The CDR3 sequence: CASRIPGQVVEQYF. The CDR3 DNA follows: TGTGCCAGCAGAATTCCGGGACAGGTAGTCGAGCAGTACTTC.

This clonotype was counted only a few times. The chain couples TRBV5-1 to TRBJ1-1; TRBD1 is a possible D gene (5 bases). The CDR3 totals 14 residues. Trimming stripped 2 bases from V and 2 bases from J, with 10 bases between. Per the germline V gene, CDR1 is SGHRS and CDR2 is YFSETQ. CDR3 DNA sequence: TGCGCCAGCAGCTTATCAGGGATTAACACTGAAGCTTTCTTT. Protein sequence: CASSLSGINTEAFF. The full variable domain, in which reference TRBV5-1 and TRBJ1-1 provide the parts outside the CDR3, is KAGVTQTPRYLIKTRGQQVTLSCSPISGHRSVSWYQQTPGQGLQFLFEYFSETQRNKGNFPGRFSGRQFSNSRSEMNVSTLELGDSALYLCASSLSGINTEAFFGQGTRLTVV.

The chain recombines TRBV10-3 with TRBJ2-5; perhaps TRBD2 as D (7 bases). V was clipped by 6 bases and J by 5 bases, with 25 bases between them. This CDR3 contains 17 residues. Germline assignment: CDR1 ENHRY and CDR2 SYGVKD. CDR3 region: CAIRPDPGGGNRETQYF. CDR3 coding DNA: TGTGCCATCAGACCCGATCCTGGCGGGGGCAATAGGGAGACCCAGTACTTC.

The chain recombines TRBV2 with TRBJ2-5; D is undetermined. The DNA end is a closer match to TRBJ2-7, so the J assignment may be wrong. The germline V gene encodes CDR1 SNHLY and CDR2 FYNNEI. The CDR3 covers 14 residues. The CDR3 loop reads CASERPPAVNEQYF. DNA for the CDR3: TGTGCCAGCGAACGACCCCCAGCTGTTAACGAGCAGTACTTC.

This clonotype occurred a few times. V gene TRBV29-1 combines with J gene TRBJ2-5; D remains ambiguous. Germline assignment: CDR1 SQVTM and CDR2 ANQGSEA. V was clipped by 7 bases and J by 4 bases, with 13 bases between them. The CDR3 contains 12 residues. The CDR3 reads CSDPSGRETQYF. The CDR3 coding sequence is TGCAGCGACCCTTCGGGTCGAGAGACCCAGTACTTC.

In its sample, this clonotype was seen once. At one boundary the junction diverges from the germline segment, which might be a read error. Here the CDR3 reads CTSNIYRGRNYGYTF. CDR3 nucleotide sequence: TGTACCAGCAACATTTATAGGGGGAGAAACTATGGCTACACCTTC. The rearrangement uses TRBV2 and TRBJ1-2; TRBD1 might be the D (6 bases). From germline, CDR1 is SNHLY and CDR2 FYNNEI. CDR3 size: 15 residues. Full variable domain (remainder filled in from reference TRBV2 and TRBJ1-2): EPEVTQTPSHQVTQMGQEVILRCVPISNHLYFYWYRQILGQKVEFLVSFYNNEISEKSEIFDDQFSVERPDGSNFTLKIRSTKLEDSAMYFCTSNIYRGRNYGYTFGSGTRLTVV.

The V call is TRBV5-1, the J call TRBJ2-1; 14 bases agree with TRBD2. Trimming removed 0 bases from V and 6 bases from J; junction bases left unmatched: 8. The CDR3 totals 18 residues. Germline V CDR1 and CDR2: SGHRS, YFSETQ. Here the CDR3 reads CASSLGGVGLAGGNEQFF. CDR3 coding DNA: TGCGCCAGCAGCTTGGGAGGGGTCGGACTAGCGGGAGGCAATGAGCAGTTCTTC. Together with reference TRBV5-1 and TRBJ2-1, the CDR3 gives the full variable domain: KAGVTQTPRYLIKTRGQQVTLSCSPISGHRSVSWYQQTPGQGLQFLFEYFSETQRNKGNFPGRFSGRQFSNSRSEMNVSTLELGDSALYLCASSLGGVGLAGGNEQFFGPGTRLTVL.

This chain joins TRBV29-1 and TRBJ2-1; D possibly corresponds to TRBD2 (7 bases). The V gene's germline CDR1 is SQVTM and CDR2 ANQGSEA. The CDR3 totals 12 residues. Deletions cut 4 bases from V and 10 bases from J, with 14 bases between. In nucleotides, the CDR3 is TGCAGCGTTGCCCCTAGGGGGGGAGAGCAGTTCTTC. Amino acids: CSVAPRGGEQFF.

This chain links TRBV5-1 with TRBJ1-1, with D possibly being TRBD1 (5 bases). V shed 2 bases and J shed 6 bases, with 14 bases lying between them. Germline CDR1 reads SGHRS; CDR2 reads YFSETQ. This CDR3 is 14 amino acids long. The CDR3: CASSFGGGTAEAFF. The CDR3 bases are TGCGCCAGCAGCTTTGGGGGGGGAACGGCTGAAGCTTTCTTT.

This clonotype came up a few times. The rearrangement joins TRBV29-1 to TRBJ2-3; no clear D. CDR3 length: 12 residues. V lost 2 bases, J lost 2 bases, and 5 bases lay in between. CDR1 and CDR2 from the germline V gene are SQVTM and ANQGSEA. CDR3 sequence (DNA): TGCAGCGTTGAAACCTACACAGATACGCAGTATTTT. It encodes CSVETYTDTQYF.

The V call is TRBV4-2, the J call TRBJ2-5; D is undetermined. This CDR3 has 12 residues. CDR1 LGHNA and CDR2 YNFKEQ come from the germline V gene. Trimming shortened V by 3 bases and J by 1 base, and 3 bases separated the two germline ends. Here the CDR3 reads CASSHTQETQYF. The CDR3 nucleotides read TGTGCCAGCAGCCACACCCAAGAGACCCAGTACTTC.

A few counts support this clonotype. The chain has TRBV12-3 or TRBV12-4 and TRBJ2-3; D is uncertain. CDR3 length equals 13 residues. Trimming took 6 bases from V and 8 from J, leaving 15 bases between them. CDR3 region: CASRRLVLGTQYF. The CDR3 bases are TGTGCCAGCAGGCGGCTAGTGCTAGGTACGCAGTATTTT.

This chain links TRBV15 with TRBJ2-1, with D tentatively TRBD2 (5 bases). CDR3 length equals 15 residues. Trimming stripped 1 base from V and 7 bases from J, with 14 bases between. Germline V gives CDR1 LNHNV, CDR2 YYDKDF (reference sequence). The CDR3, as DNA: TGTGCCACCAGCAGAGCCGGGATACTCGTTAATGAGCAGTTCTTC. Its protein product is CATSRAGILVNEQFF.

The DNA of the CDR3 is TGTGCCACCGCGGACCAACTATACTCCTACGAGCAGTACTTC. This gives the protein CATADQLYSYEQYF. This rearrangement joins TRBV10-3 to TRBJ2-7, with D hard to call. This CDR3 is 14 amino acids long. CDR1 is ENHRY, CDR2 SYGVKD, per germline. V gave up 10 bases and J gave up 0 bases, with 16 bases separating them.

The J gene is TRBJ2-7, the V gene TRBV7-2; tentative D call: TRBD2 (6 bases). The germline V gene has CDR1 SGHTA and CDR2 FQGNSA. With 1 base removed from V and 1 base from J, the gap between germline ends came to 14 bases. The CDR3 is 16 amino acids. The CDR3: CASSLEPVGGSYEQYF. CDR3 DNA: TGTGCCAGCAGCTTAGAACCTGTCGGGGGTTCCTACGAGCAGTACTTC.

Concerning this clonotype itself: Because it lacks the conserved phenylalanine or tryptophan at the end, this CDR3 is likely a read error. The chain uses TRBV20-1 and TRBJ2-2, with 7 nucleotides matching TRBD2. This CDR3 has 17 amino acids. Per germline, CDR1 DFQATT and CDR2 SNEGSKA (reference sequence). With V trimmed by 0 bases and J by 3 bases, 10 bases remained unmatched. In DNA form, the CDR3 reads TGCAGTGCTAGAGATCAGGGCTGGACTAGAGACACCGGGGAGCTGTTTGTT. This translates into CSARDQGWTRDTGELFV.

This clonotype was picked up a small number of times. The rearrangement uses TRBV11-2 and TRBJ1-2; D remains unclear. The CDR3 runs to 12 residues. V gave up 2 bases and J gave up 5 bases, with 6 bases separating them. The germline V gene encodes CDR1 SGHAT and CDR2 FQNNGV. The CDR3 reads CASSLIRYGYTF. The CDR3, as DNA: TGTGCCAGCAGCTTAATTCGGTATGGCTACACCTTC.

With regard to this clonotype: An end of the junction does not agree with germline; a read error may underlie this. V is TRBV18 and J is TRBJ1-1, with TRBD1 matching over 7 bases. The CDR3 covers 15 residues. In germline, CDR1 is KGHSH, CDR2 LQKENI. The CDR3 spells CASSPLEQGKTEAFF. The CDR3 region has the DNA TGTGCCAGCTCGCCACTGGAACAGGGGAAAACTGAAGCTTTCTTT.

This clonotype has a handful of counts. The chain recombines TRBV4-1 with TRBJ2-6; D perhaps matches TRBD2 (6 bases). V was pared by 0 bases and J by 1 base, with 13 bases between. Germline V CDR1 and CDR2: MGHRA, YSYEKL. CDR3 length: 18 residues. The CDR3 loop is CASSQERDGRSGANVLTF. The CDR3 DNA sequence: TGCGCCAGCAGCCAAGAGAGGGACGGGAGATCTGGGGCCAACGTCCTGACTTTC.

This chain joins TRBV5-1 and TRBJ1-1; D ambiguous. The V gene lost 2 bases and the J gene lost 5 bases, with 13 bases spanning the gap. This CDR3 spans 14 amino acids. Germline CDR1 reads SGHRS; CDR2 reads YFSETQ. CDR3 in amino acids: CASSFRTAETEAFF. In nucleotides, the CDR3 is TGCGCCAGCAGCTTCAGGACGGCGGAAACTGAAGCTTTCTTT.

This clonotype was detected many times. Germline is not matched at one junction end, which may reflect a read error. The CDR3 protein is CASSLEVGYEQYF. In nucleotides, the CDR3 is TGTGCCAGCAGTTTAGAGGTCGGATACGAGCAGTACTTC. The chain recombines TRBV5-1 with TRBJ2-7; D gene uncertain. Germline values: CDR1 SGHRS, CDR2 YFSETQ. The CDR3 is 13 amino acids. Drawing the rest from reference TRBV5-1 and TRBJ2-7, the complete variable domain is KAGVTQTPRYLIKTRGQQVTLSCSPISGHRSVSWYQQTPGQGLQFLFEYFSETQRNKGNFPGRFSGRQFSNSRSEMNVSTLELGDSALYLCASSLEVGYEQYFGPGTRLTVT.

The chain recombines TRBV20-1 with TRBJ2-1; 10 bases align to TRBD2. This CDR3 spans 19 amino acids. Unmatched junction bases numbered 19, after V lost 1 base and J lost 7 bases. Germline values: CDR1 DFQATT, CDR2 SNEGSKA (reference sequence). The CDR3 DNA reads TGCAGTGCTAGAGCAGGCGGGGCTAGCGGGAGAGGGGTAGGGAATGAGCAGTTCTTC. Translation gives CSARAGGASGRGVGNEQFF.

V usage is TRBV20-1 and J usage is TRBJ2-7, with TRBD1 as a possible D gene (5 bases). The CDR3 sequence is 13 residues long. Trimming stripped 2 bases from V and 0 bases from J, with 8 bases between. Per germline, CDR1 DFQATT and CDR2 SNEGSKA (reference sequence). In DNA form, the CDR3 reads TGCAGTGCTAGACGGACACCCTCCTACGAGCAGTACTTC. Its translation: CSARRTPSYEQYF.

This chain connects TRBV5-1 to TRBJ2-5; 8 bases fit TRBD2. The J call may be incorrect, as the DNA end agrees better with TRBJ2-7. This CDR3 spans 16 amino acids. CDR1 and CDR2 (germline): SGHRS, YFSETQ. The CDR3 protein is CASSTDPSGLTYEQYF. DNA of the CDR3: TGCGCCAGCAGCACGGACCCTAGCGGGTTGACCTACGAGCAGTACTTC.

J is TRBJ2-4 and V is TRBV20-1; TRBD2 aligns across 10 bases. The last part of the DNA fits TRBJ2-5 better; the J call may be wrong. Looked up from germline, CDR1 is DFQATT and CDR2 is SNEGSKA (reference sequence). The CDR3 extends over 15 amino acids. DNA of the CDR3: TGCAGTGCTAGTGACCTAGCGGGGGCAGGAGAGACCCAGTACTTC. It codes for CSASDLAGAGETQYF.

This clonotype was seen only once. This CDR3 is CSVPGQYTEAFF. Here the CDR3 DNA reads TGCAGCGTCCCGGGACAGTACACTGAAGCTTTCTTT. The chain has TRBV29-1 and TRBJ1-1; the match to TRBD1 covers 7 bases. CDR1 and CDR2 from the germline V gene are SQVTM and ANQGSEA. V lost 6 bases, J lost 3 bases, and 4 bases stayed unmatched. This CDR3 is 12 amino acids long.

V usage is TRBV24-1 and J usage is TRBJ2-5; D is possibly TRBD2 (6 bases). This CDR3 region has 16 residues. The germline V and J ends were trimmed by 3 bases and 4 bases, with 17 bases remaining between them. Per the germline V gene, CDR1 is KGHDR and CDR2 is SFDVKD. CDR3 sequence reads: CATSDPAGGGGETQYF. The CDR3 region has the DNA TGTGCCACCAGTGATCCCGCCGGGGGAGGCGGAGAGACCCAGTACTTC.